The 5 T cell receptor beta chains listed next were all sequenced from one sample in a study of T cell responses to AZD1222 COVID-19 vaccine. Repertoires were generated with immunoSEQ multiplex PCR, while TCRdb's copy carries only in-frame clones and drops some. The sample includes more than 95,000 clones, roughly 93% of them seen just once. The sequenced sample was peripheral blood, obtained on day 0 of AZD1222 vaccination. Receptors were obtained from an adult in good health.

This chain uses TRBV7-2 with TRBJ1-2; D gene ambiguous. The CDR3 covers 17 residues. Germline lookup yields CDR1 SGHTA and CDR2 FQGNSA. Trimming left V 0 bases short and J 0 bases short, with 14 bases between. DNA for the CDR3: TGTGCCAGCAGCTTAGCGTCTGGAAGGGTATCTAACTATGGCTACACCTTC. It specifies CASSLASGRVSNYGYTF.

The chain employs TRBV6-5 and TRBJ1-1; D is undetermined. CDR1 is MNHEY, CDR2 SVGAGI, per germline. The CDR3 is 14 residues long. The V end lost 4 bases, the J end lost 0 bases, and 9 bases lay between the germline ends. Written as DNA, the CDR3 is TGTGCCAGCAGTTCGCGCGTCATGAACACTGAAGCTTTCTTT. Its protein is CASSSRVMNTEAFF.

This chain joins TRBV11-2 and TRBJ2-7; D ambiguous. CDR1 and CDR2 (germline): SGHAT, FQNNGV. The V and J ends lost 3 bases and 4 bases respectively, with 10 bases between them. CDR3 length: 13 residues. CDR3 sequence reads: CASSFPLAYEQYF. CDR3 in DNA: TGTGCCAGCAGCTTTCCTTTGGCTTACGAGCAGTACTTC.

DNA for the CDR3: TGCGCCAGCAGCTTGCAGGGGCCGGCCGGGGAGCTGTTTTTT. It translates to CASSLQGPAGELFF. The rearrangement joins TRBV5-1 to TRBJ2-2; perhaps TRBD1 as D (6 bases). Trimming took 1 base from V and 6 from J, leaving 10 bases between them. The CDR3 sequence is 14 residues long. Germline assignment: CDR1 SGHRS and CDR2 YFSETQ.

The chain links TRBV18 to TRBJ1-2, with D perhaps matching TRBD1 (6 bases). The CDR3 consists of 14 residues. Trimming shortened V by 3 bases and J by 4 bases, and 12 bases separated the two germline ends. Germline CDR1 is KGHSH and CDR2 is LQKENI. The CDR3 spells CASSPSGGIYGYTF. The CDR3 nucleotides read TGTGCCAGCTCACCGTCCGGGGGCATCTATGGCTACACCTTC.